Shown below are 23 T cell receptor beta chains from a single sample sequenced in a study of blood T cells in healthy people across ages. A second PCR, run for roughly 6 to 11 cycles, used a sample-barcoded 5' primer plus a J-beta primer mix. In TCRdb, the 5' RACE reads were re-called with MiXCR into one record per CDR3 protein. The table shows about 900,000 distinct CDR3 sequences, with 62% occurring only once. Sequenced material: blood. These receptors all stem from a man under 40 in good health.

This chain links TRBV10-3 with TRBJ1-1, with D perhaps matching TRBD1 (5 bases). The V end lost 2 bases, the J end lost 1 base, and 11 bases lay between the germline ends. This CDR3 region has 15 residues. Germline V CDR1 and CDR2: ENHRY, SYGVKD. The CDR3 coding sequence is TGTGCCATCAGTGAGCCGGTAGGGGAGAACACTGAAGCTTTCTTT. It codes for CAISEPVGENTEAFF.

CDR3: CASTTRPLWVQYF. For the CDR3, the DNA is TGTGCCAGCACTACACGGCCTCTCTGGGTGCAGTACTTC. The gene calls are TRBV2 and TRBJ2-4; D unresolved. The ends were cut back, 7 bases at V and 13 bases at J, with 20 bases in the middle. From germline, CDR1 is SNHLY and CDR2 FYNNEI. This CDR3 region has 13 residues.

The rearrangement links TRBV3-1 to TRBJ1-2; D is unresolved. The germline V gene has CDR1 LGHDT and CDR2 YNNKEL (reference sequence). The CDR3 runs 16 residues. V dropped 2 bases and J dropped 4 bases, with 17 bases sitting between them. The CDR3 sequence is CASSQIGAGDSYGYTF. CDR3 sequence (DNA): TGTGCCAGCAGCCAAATTGGTGCAGGAGACTCCTATGGCTACACCTTC.

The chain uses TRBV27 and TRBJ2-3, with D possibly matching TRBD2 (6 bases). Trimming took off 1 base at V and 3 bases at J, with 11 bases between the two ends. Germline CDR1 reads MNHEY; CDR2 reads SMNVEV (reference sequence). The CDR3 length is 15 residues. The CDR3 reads CASSLFGGTTDTQYF. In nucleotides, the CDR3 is TGTGCCAGCAGTTTATTTGGGGGGACGACAGATACGCAGTATTTT.

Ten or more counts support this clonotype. DNA for the CDR3: TGCGCCAGCAGCTTGGACAACTACGAGCAGTACTTC. Residues: CASSLDNYEQYF. The rearrangement links TRBV5-1 to TRBJ2-7; D gene ambiguous. V was pared by 0 bases and J by 3 bases, with 4 bases between. CDR1 is SGHRS, CDR2 YFSETQ, per germline. CDR3 length equals 12 residues. The variable domain in full, completed from reference TRBV5-1 and TRBJ2-7, reads KAGVTQTPRYLIKTRGQQVTLSCSPISGHRSVSWYQQTPGQGLQFLFEYFSETQRNKGNFPGRFSGRQFSNSRSEMNVSTLELGDSALYLCASSLDNYEQYFGPGTRLTVT.

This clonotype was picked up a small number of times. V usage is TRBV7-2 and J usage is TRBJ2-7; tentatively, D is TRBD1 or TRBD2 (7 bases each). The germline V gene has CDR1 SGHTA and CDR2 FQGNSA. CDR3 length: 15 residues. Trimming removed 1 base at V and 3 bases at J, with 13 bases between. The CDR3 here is CASSLGPGGGYEQYF. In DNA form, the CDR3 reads TGTGCCAGCAGCTTAGGCCCAGGGGGGGGCTACGAGCAGTACTTC. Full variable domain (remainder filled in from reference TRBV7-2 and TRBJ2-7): GAGVSQSPSNKVTEKGKDVELRCDPISGHTALYWYRQSLGQGLEFLIYFQGNSAPDKSGLPSDRFSAERTGGSVSTLTIQRTQQEDSAVYLCASSLGPGGGYEQYFGPGTRLTVT.

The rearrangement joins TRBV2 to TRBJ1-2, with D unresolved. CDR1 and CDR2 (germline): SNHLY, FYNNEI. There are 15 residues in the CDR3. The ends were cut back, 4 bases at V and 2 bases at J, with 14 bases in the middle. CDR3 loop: CASSVSDHLNYGYTF. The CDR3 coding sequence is TGTGCCAGCAGTGTCTCGGATCATCTCAACTATGGCTACACCTTC.

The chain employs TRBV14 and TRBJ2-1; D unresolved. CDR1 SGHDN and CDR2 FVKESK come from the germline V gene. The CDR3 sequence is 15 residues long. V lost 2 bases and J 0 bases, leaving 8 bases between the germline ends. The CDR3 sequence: CASSQLSSSYNEQFF. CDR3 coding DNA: TGTGCCAGCAGCCAACTGAGTAGCTCCTACAATGAGCAGTTCTTC.

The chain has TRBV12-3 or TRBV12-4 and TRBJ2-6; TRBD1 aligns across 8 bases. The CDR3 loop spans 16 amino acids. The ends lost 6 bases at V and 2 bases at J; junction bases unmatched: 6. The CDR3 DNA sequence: TGTGCCAGCAGGGTTGGACAGGGAGCTGGGGCCAACGTCCTGACTTTC. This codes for CASRVGQGAGANVLTF.

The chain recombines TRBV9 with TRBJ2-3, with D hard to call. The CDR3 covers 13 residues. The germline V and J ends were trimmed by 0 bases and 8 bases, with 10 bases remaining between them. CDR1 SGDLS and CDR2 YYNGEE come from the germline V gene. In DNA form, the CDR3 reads TGTGCCAGCAGCGTAGGATTTGCCGGTACGCAGTATTTT. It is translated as CASSVGFAGTQYF.

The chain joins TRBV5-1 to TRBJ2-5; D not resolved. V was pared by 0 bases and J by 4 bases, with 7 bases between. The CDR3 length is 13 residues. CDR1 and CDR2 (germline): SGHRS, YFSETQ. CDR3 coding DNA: TGCGCCAGCAGCTTGGCCGAGACAGAGACCCAGTACTTC. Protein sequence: CASSLAETETQYF. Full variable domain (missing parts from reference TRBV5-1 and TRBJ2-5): KAGVTQTPRYLIKTRGQQVTLSCSPISGHRSVSWYQQTPGQGLQFLFEYFSETQRNKGNFPGRFSGRQFSNSRSEMNVSTLELGDSALYLCASSLAETETQYFGPGTRLLVL.

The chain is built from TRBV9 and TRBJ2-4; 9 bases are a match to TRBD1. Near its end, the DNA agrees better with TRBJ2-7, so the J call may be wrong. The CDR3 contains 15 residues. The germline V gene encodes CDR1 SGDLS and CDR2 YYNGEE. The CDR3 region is CASSVGTGAPYEQYF. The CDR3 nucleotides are TGTGCCAGCAGCGTAGGGACAGGGGCCCCCTACGAGCAGTACTTC.

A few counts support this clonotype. CDR3 loop: CASSYIRRGDSYNEQFF. CDR3 in DNA: TGTGCCAGCAGTTACATTCGACGGGGGGACTCCTACAATGAGCAGTTCTTC. This chain joins TRBV6-5 and TRBJ2-1; 7 nucleotides align to TRBD2. Germline lookup yields CDR1 MNHEY and CDR2 SVGAGI. V shed 2 bases, J shed 0 bases, and the junction held 7 bases outside the gene matches. The CDR3 is 17 amino acids.

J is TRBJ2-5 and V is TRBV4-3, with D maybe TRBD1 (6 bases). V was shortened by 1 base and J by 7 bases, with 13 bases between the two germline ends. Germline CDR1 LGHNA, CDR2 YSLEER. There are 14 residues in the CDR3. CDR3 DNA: TGCGCCAGCAGCCAAGCGGTAGGGGGACGGACCCAGTACTTC. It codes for CASSQAVGGRTQYF.

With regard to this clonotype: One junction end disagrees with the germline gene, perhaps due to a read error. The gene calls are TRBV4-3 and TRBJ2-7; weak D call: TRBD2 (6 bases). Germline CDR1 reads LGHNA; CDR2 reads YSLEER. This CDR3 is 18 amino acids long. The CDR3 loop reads CASSQDPAGQVSSYGQYF. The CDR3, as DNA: TGCGCCAGCAGCCAAGATCCCGCGGGGCAGGTGAGCTCCTACGGGCAGTACTTC.

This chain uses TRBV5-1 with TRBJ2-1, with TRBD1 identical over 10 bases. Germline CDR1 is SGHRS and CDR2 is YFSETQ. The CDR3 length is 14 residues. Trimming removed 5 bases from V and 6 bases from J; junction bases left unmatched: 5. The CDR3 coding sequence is TGCGCCAGCAGACAGGGACAGGGGTCCAATGAGCAGTTCTTC. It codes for CASRQGQGSNEQFF. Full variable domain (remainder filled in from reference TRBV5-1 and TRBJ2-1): KAGVTQTPRYLIKTRGQQVTLSCSPISGHRSVSWYQQTPGQGLQFLFEYFSETQRNKGNFPGRFSGRQFSNSRSEMNVSTLELGDSALYLCASRQGQGSNEQFFGPGTRLTVL.

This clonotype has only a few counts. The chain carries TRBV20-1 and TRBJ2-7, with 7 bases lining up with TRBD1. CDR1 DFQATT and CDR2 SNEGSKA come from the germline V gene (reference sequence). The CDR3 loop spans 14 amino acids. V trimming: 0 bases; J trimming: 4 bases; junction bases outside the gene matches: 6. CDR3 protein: CSARDQQGIYEQYF. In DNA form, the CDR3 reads TGCAGTGCTAGAGATCAACAGGGGATATACGAGCAGTACTTC.

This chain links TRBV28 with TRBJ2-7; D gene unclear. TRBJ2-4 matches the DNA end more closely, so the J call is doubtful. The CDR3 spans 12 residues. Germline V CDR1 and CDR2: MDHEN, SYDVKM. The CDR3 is CASSFRPNIQYF. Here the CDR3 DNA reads TGTGCCAGCAGTTTCAGGCCTAACATTCAGTACTTC.

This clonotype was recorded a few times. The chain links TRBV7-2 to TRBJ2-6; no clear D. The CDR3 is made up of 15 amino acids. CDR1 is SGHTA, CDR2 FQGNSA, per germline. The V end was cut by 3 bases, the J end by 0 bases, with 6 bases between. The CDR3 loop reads CASSLVPSGANVLTF. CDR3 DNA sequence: TGTGCCAGCAGCTTGGTGCCCTCTGGGGCCAACGTCCTGACTTTC.

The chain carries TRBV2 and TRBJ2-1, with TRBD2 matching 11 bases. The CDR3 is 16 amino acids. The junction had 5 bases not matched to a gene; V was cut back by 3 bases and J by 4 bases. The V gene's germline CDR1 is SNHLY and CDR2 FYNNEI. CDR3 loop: CASSDWASGRYNEQFF. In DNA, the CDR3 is TGTGCCAGCAGTGATTGGGCTAGCGGGAGGTACAATGAGCAGTTCTTC.

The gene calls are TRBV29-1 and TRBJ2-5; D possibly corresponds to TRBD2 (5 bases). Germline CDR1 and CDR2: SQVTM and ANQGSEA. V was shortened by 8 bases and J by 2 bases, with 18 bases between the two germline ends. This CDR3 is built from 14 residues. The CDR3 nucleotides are TGCAGCAGTGCTCCGGGAAGCTCTCAAGAGACCCAGTACTTC. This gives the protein CSSAPGSSQETQYF.

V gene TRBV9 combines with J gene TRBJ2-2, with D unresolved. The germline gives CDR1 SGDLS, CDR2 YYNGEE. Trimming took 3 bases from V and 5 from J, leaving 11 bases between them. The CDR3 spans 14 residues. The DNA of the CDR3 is TGTGCCAGCAGCGGAGTAAGTTCGACCGGGGAGCTGTTTTTT. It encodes CASSGVSSTGELFF.

The CDR3 bases are TGCGCCAGCAGCTTGGGTAACTCGGGCGATGAGCAGTTCTTC. Translating it yields CASSLGNSGDEQFF. This chain connects TRBV5-1 to TRBJ2-1; unclear D gene. CDR3 length: 14 amino acids. The germline V gene has CDR1 SGHRS and CDR2 YFSETQ. Trimming took off 0 bases at V and 8 bases at J, with 12 bases between the two ends.